The present T cell receptor (beta chain) was sequenced within a study of blood T cell repertoires in COVID-19. The overall study: The samples span acute and convalescent COVID-19 from the United States, Italy and Spain. T cells, B-cell-depleted T cells, or PBMCs provided the cDNA or gDNA that served as material.

Measured with immunoSEQ multiplex PCR; TCRdb has only the in-frame clones, and not every one. The table records 540,000 or so clones, roughly 91% of them present only once. The origin of this receptor is a woman in her forties or fifties with COVID-19, enrolled during active disease. Source material: peripheral blood.

CDR3 nucleotide sequence: TGTGCCAGCAGCCAAGATGTCGGTAGCGGCGAAGAGACCCAGTACTTC. Translation: CASSQDVGSGEETQYF. J is TRBJ2-5 and V is TRBV3-1 (or the pseudogene TRBV3-2); TRBD2 might be the D (6 bases). Per germline, CDR1 LGHDT and CDR2 YNNKEL (reference sequence). The V gene lost 0 bases and the J gene lost 3 bases, with 14 bases spanning the gap. The CDR3 runs 16 residues.